The 17 T cell receptor beta chains below all came from one sample that was sequenced in a study of blood T cell repertoires in COVID-19. The repertoire was sequenced with immunoSEQ multiplex PCR; TCRdb's copy has only in-frame clones and lacks some. The data show under 250,000 clones, with roughly 80% seen just once and under 3% held by the top ten. The material sequenced was peripheral blood. These receptors were taken from a woman in her 70s with active or convalescent COVID-19.

The V and J genes are TRBV5-1 and TRBJ2-3, with 7 bases matching TRBD2. The CDR3 extends over 15 amino acids. CDR1 and CDR2 from the germline V gene are SGHRS and YFSETQ. Germline trimming cut 4 bases from V and 6 bases from J; bases unmatched to any gene: 11. CDR3 DNA sequence: TGCGCCAGCAGCCCCAGCGGGGCCCCCAGTGATACGCAGTATTTT. This translates into CASSPSGAPSDTQYF. The full variable domain, completed using reference TRBV5-1 and TRBJ2-3, is KAGVTQTPRYLIKTRGQQVTLSCSPISGHRSVSWYQQTPGQGLQFLFEYFSETQRNKGNFPGRFSGRQFSNSRSEMNVSTLELGDSALYLCASSPSGAPSDTQYFGPGTRLTVL.

The V and J genes are TRBV6-5 and TRBJ2-7; possible D gene TRBD1, 5 bases. Deletions cut 4 bases from V and 7 bases from J, with 17 bases between. Per germline, CDR1 MNHEY and CDR2 SVGAGI. CDR3 length: 14 residues. DNA for the CDR3: TGTGCCAGCAGTTGGACCCGCAGGGTCGAGGAGCAGTACTTC. It yields the protein CASSWTRRVEEQYF.

This chain connects TRBV7-3 to TRBJ2-1, with TRBD2 identical over 8 bases. CDR1 is SGHTA and CDR2 is FQGTGA in the germline V gene. The CDR3 is 16 amino acids. The junction had 5 bases not matched to a gene; V was cut back by 4 bases and J by 0 bases. CDR3 amino acids: CASSSIAGSSYNEQFF. The DNA of the CDR3 is TGTGCCAGCAGCTCTATAGCGGGGAGCTCCTACAATGAGCAGTTCTTC.

V and J are TRBV5-4 and TRBJ1-1; D is unresolved. V was pared by 0 bases and J by 1 base, with 10 bases between. Per the germline V gene, CDR1 is SGHNT and CDR2 is YYREEE (reference sequence). This CDR3 spans 15 amino acids. In DNA form, the CDR3 reads TGTGCCAGCAGCTTGGGTGGACTTAAGAACACTGAAGCTTTCTTT. This encodes CASSLGGLKNTEAFF.

About this clone itself: Other DNA sequences from this sample encode an identical CDR3 as well. The chain links TRBV12-3 or TRBV12-4 to TRBJ1-1; TRBD1 is a possible D gene (5 bases). The CDR3 is 13 amino acids. The ends were cut back, 1 base at V and 4 bases at J, with 7 bases in the middle. The CDR3 sequence is CASSLGGATEAFF. Written as DNA, the CDR3 is TGTGCCAGCAGTTTAGGCGGGGCCACTGAAGCTTTCTTT.

The chain joins TRBV10-3 to TRBJ1-1, with D tentatively TRBD1 (5 bases). The CDR3 loop spans 14 amino acids. From germline, CDR1 is ENHRY and CDR2 SYGVKD. Trimming stripped 6 bases from V and 4 bases from J, with 15 bases between. In DNA, the CDR3 is TGTGCCATCAGCCACAGGACACTCGCCACTGAAGCTTTCTTT. The encoded protein is CAISHRTLATEAFF.

As regards this clone: This sample also contains other DNA sequences that code for the same CDR3. This sequence joins TRBV12-3 or TRBV12-4 and TRBJ2-5, with a weak D call TRBD2 (6 bases). The CDR3 consists of 13 residues. Deletions cut 3 bases from V and 2 bases from J, with 7 bases between. CDR3 amino acids: CASSFGGQETQYF. CDR3 nucleotide sequence: TGTGCCAGCAGTTTCGGGGGACAAGAGACCCAGTACTTC.

This clone was seen once. V gene TRBV7-9 combines with J gene TRBJ2-1, with 10 bases fitting TRBD2. Looked up from germline, CDR1 is SEHNR and CDR2 is FQNEAQ (reference sequence). This CDR3 spans 15 amino acids. The J segment lost 4 bases and the V segment lost 5 bases, leaving 5 bases of the junction unmatched. For the CDR3, the DNA is TGTGCCAGCAGCGACAGCGGGAGGGGTTACAATGAGCAGTTCTTC. This sequence encodes CASSDSGRGYNEQFF.

The J gene is TRBJ2-7, the V gene TRBV7-8, with 9 bases aligning to TRBD2. The ends lost 5 bases at V and 6 bases at J; junction bases unmatched: 11. The germline gives CDR1 SGHVS, CDR2 FQNEAQ. The CDR3 extends over 15 amino acids. The CDR3 sequence is CASSGAASGIREQYF. The CDR3 nucleotides are TGTGCCAGCAGCGGGGCCGCTAGCGGGATACGCGAGCAGTACTTC.

J is TRBJ2-5 and V is TRBV4-1; TRBD2 is a possible D gene (6 bases). Trimming left V 3 bases short and J 1 base short, with 12 bases between. From germline, CDR1 is MGHRA and CDR2 YSYEKL. CDR3 length: 15 residues. The CDR3 DNA sequence: TGCGCCAGCAGCCAGCTGGGACTTCTCCAAGAGACCCAGTACTTC. Encoded protein: CASSQLGLLQETQYF.

The chain couples TRBV2 to TRBJ2-3; D gene unclear. The CDR3 consists of 14 residues. Trimming took off 2 bases at V and 6 bases at J, with 12 bases between the two ends. Germline lookup yields CDR1 SNHLY and CDR2 FYNNEI. Written as DNA, the CDR3 is TGTGCCAGCAGTGAATATGGCTCGATGGATACGCAGTATTTT. Protein product: CASSEYGSMDTQYF.

The chain couples TRBV4-2 to TRBJ2-7, with 7 nucleotides matching TRBD2. Germline V CDR1 and CDR2: LGHNA, YNFKEQ. V trimming: 4 bases; J trimming: 4 bases; junction bases outside the gene matches: 7. The CDR3 is 14 residues long. The CDR3 bases are TGTGCCAGCAGCCTGACGGCTAGCGGTTACGAGCAGTACTTC. Its protein is CASSLTASGYEQYF.

This clone has a single count. The V gene is TRBV19, the J gene TRBJ1-2, with D unresolved. The germline V gene has CDR1 LNHDA and CDR2 SQIVND (reference sequence). V was shortened by 5 bases and J by 4 bases, with 11 bases between the two germline ends. The CDR3 has 13 residues. CDR3 sequence (DNA): TGTGCCAGTAGTGTCGGAACGGGCTATGGCTACACCTTC. This codes for CASSVGTGYGYTF.

The V and J genes are TRBV28 and TRBJ1-1; D might be TRBD1 (6 bases). This CDR3 contains 16 residues. Germline CDR1 is MDHEN and CDR2 is SYDVKM. V lost 6 bases and J lost 1, with 18 bases in between. This CDR3 reads CASSLGGGLRNTEAFF. CDR3 nucleotide sequence: TGTGCCAGCAGCCTCGGGGGGGGCCTAAGGAACACTGAAGCTTTCTTT.

The gene calls are TRBV6-5 and TRBJ1-2; possible D gene TRBD1, 5 bases. Germline lookup yields CDR1 MNHEY and CDR2 SVGAGI. The CDR3 loop spans 13 amino acids. Trimming removed 6 bases from V and 7 bases from J, with 15 bases in between. CDR3 residues: CASRPQGDSGYTF. The CDR3 DNA follows: TGTGCCAGCAGACCTCAGGGCGATAGTGGCTACACCTTC.

V gene TRBV5-1 combines with J gene TRBJ2-5; 8 positions match TRBD2. Trimming at V came to 4 bases and at J to 3 bases, leaving 11 bases not matched to a gene. This CDR3 comprises 16 residues. Germline loops: CDR1 SGHRS, CDR2 YFSETQ. CDR3 in DNA: TGCGCCAGCAGCCCGGGGGGGGTCAGCGGGAAAGAGACCCAGTACTTC. Translation: CASSPGGVSGKETQYF.

The rearrangement joins TRBV27 to TRBJ2-5; D gene ambiguous. V dropped 11 bases and J dropped 5 bases, with 9 bases sitting between them. The CDR3 consists of 10 residues. Germline-derived CDR1 and CDR2 are MNHEY and SMNVEV (reference sequence). CDR3 sequence reads: CAAGRETQYF. CDR3 in DNA: TGTGCCGCAGGCCGGGAGACCCAGTACTTC.